This T cell receptor (beta chain) was recorded in a study of T cell clonotyping in hematopoietic cell transplantation (dated by TCRdb to about 2021). Regarding the complete study: Pretransplant recipient samples were obtained after cytoreduction. A total of about 140 blood samples were gathered in the study from roughly 40 consecutive transplant recipients along with their related donors. Recruitment of patients ran from 2015 to early 2017, and follow-up continued until late 2020 or until death.

Broader findings and caveats from the paper: The sample size was limited, and CD4 and CD8 repertoire contributions could not be separated because cells were not sorted. Donor and pretransplant recipient Inverse Simpson Index values predicted broader posttransplant TCR repertoire diversity. Recipient TCR diversity fell after transplant, with pathologically expanded clonotypes rising progressively from day 30 to day 180. Only a small fraction of recipient repertoires overlapped donor repertoires, with over 95% appearing de novo at the given depth.

Trimming takes 0 bases off V and 10 bases off J; junction bases not matched to a gene: 9. Taken from the germline V gene, the CDR1 and CDR2 loops are SGHRS and YFSETQ. Its CDR3 holds 15 amino acids, cysteine through phenylalanine. Only the CDR3 part of the read is kept: 45 bases, read in frame from the first base. Explained via the paper, the time point label denotes: recipient sample about 28 days before transplant, after cytoreduction. Blood samples were obtained from recipients approximately 28 days before transplant and at days 30, 100 and 180 after transplant. Nuclei Lysis Solution was used to extract genomic DNA from fresh or cryopreserved unfractionated peripheral blood mononuclear cells. Concerning this clone: Its antigen is still unknown. It has no much larger one-base neighbor in the sample; base qualities were not kept.

With the immunoSEQ assay, which is a bias-controlled multiplex PCR relying on V- and J-specific primers, TCR beta CDR3 regions were amplified from genomic DNA. A second PCR step added a proprietary barcode and Illumina adapter sequences to the CDR3 amplicons. An Illumina MiSeq instrument was used to sequence the CDR3 libraries. On the authors' methods: Export and quality control were performed with immunoSEQ Analyzer 3.0, and downstream analyses were performed with R Bioconductor and Immunarch. Only productive rearrangements within the normalized downsampled data set were used in the calculation of repertoire metrics. Clonotypes larger than 5 templates in the normalized cohort were defined as pathologically expanded. The Inverse Simpson Index served as the measure of repertoire diversity. CMV-specificity analyses were carried out on the non-normalized data set to capture all clonotypes. TCRdb limited this immuneACCESS table to in-frame rearrangements with V and J called. A share of clones is missing; checked studies link under half to unresolved V genes, and the rest is unexplained. Clone size and the V and J calls come from that table; the DNA yielded D and trimming. For this sample the table gives tens of thousands of clones, of which under 90% were detected only once. The ten largest clonotypes hold 4.5% to 6.5% of the sample.

Source: peripheral blood mononuclear cells, taken before stem cell transplant. This receptor was taken from a man aged 55 to 70 with biphenotypic leukemia. Some clones in this sample may be carry-over from other donors' samples. The rearrangement combines TRBV5-1 with TRBJ2-2; the central 7 bases match TRBD2. In nucleotides, the sequence is TGCGCCAGCAGCTTGGCGGGGACTACCGATGAGGAGCTGTTTTTT. Translated, this is CASSLAGTTDEELFF.